Listed below are T cell receptor beta chains from one sample, sequenced in a study of T-cell memory formation after mild COVID-19. TCRdb called the 5' RACE reads again in MiXCR, with one record for every CDR3 protein. The sample lists approximately 290,000 distinct CDR3 sequences; about 15% were seen once. The sample consisted of PBMCs or a T cell subset sorted from them (not recorded which). The receptors derive from a man between 18 and 29 years old who had mild COVID-19 (a few samples of this study predate the infection). Cell type and time point are not known. The CDR3 runs from the conserved cysteine through the conserved F or W. The D gene is left open where the match is weak. Size is omitted from some rows. Given values are once, few, many or a class for expanded clones.

j_call v_call d_call clone_size cdr3_length cdr3_aa cdr3_nt
TRBJ2-5 TRBV6-5 TRBD2 few 16 CASSLLGLAGPETQYF TGTGCCAGCAGTCTCCTTGGACTAGCGGGGCCCGAGACCCAGTACTTC
TRBJ2-1 TRBV5-1 - - 15 CASSLELAPYNEQFF TGCGCCAGCAGCTTGGAGCTGGCGCCCTACAATGAGCAGTTCTTC
TRBJ2-3 TRBV5-4 - - 14 CASGPGLSTDTQYF TGTGCCAGCGGCCCGGGACTTAGCACAGATACGCAGTATTTT
TRBJ2-3 TRBV24-1 - few 16 CATSFRGVAGSDTQYF TGTGCCACCAGCTTCCGAGGGGTCGCGGGTTCGGATACGCAGTATTTT
TRBJ1-1 TRBV6-2/TRBV6-3 - - 11 CATATYTEAFF TGTGCCACCGCGACGTACACTGAAGCTTTCTTT
TRBJ2-2 TRBV7-3 TRBD2 - 15 CASSFTSGGARELFF TGTGCCAGCAGCTTCACTAGCGGGGGGGCCCGGGAGCTGTTTTTT
TRBJ1-1 TRBV7-9 - - 14 CASSLSAGVTEAFF TGTGCCAGCAGCTTAAGCGCGGGCGTCACTGAAGCTTTCTTT
TRBJ1-2 TRBV28 - - 12 CASSLYRRDYTF TGTGCCAGCAGTTTATACCGACGGGACTACACCTTC
TRBJ2-3 TRBV24-1 - - 14 CATSDLGRDTTQYF TGTGCCACCAGTGATTTGGGCCGAGATACTACGCAGTATTTT
TRBJ2-5 TRBV4-2 TRBD2 few 16 CASSQDIAGGQETQYF TGTGCCAGCAGCCAAGATATAGCGGGAGGTCAAGAGACCCAGTACTTC
TRBJ2-7 TRBV14 TRBD1 few 16 CASSPSSRTGIDEQYF TGTGCCAGCAGCCCATCATCCCGGACAGGAATCGACGAGCAGTACTTC
TRBJ2-3 TRBV20-1 TRBD1 - 14 CSARPGQATDTQYF TGCAGTGCCAGACCGGGACAGGCCACAGATACGCAGTATTTT
TRBJ1-5 TRBV11-2 - few 15 CASSLEGDYPRPQHF TGTGCCAGCAGCTTAGAGGGTGATTACCCCAGGCCCCAGCATTTT
TRBJ2-5 TRBV2 - - 14 CASRRGPASGAQYF TGTGCCAGCAGGAGGGGACCGGCGAGTGGGGCCCAGTACTTC
TRBJ1-2 TRBV20-1 TRBD1 few 13 CSARTGVGDGYTF TGCAGTGCGCGGACAGGGGTGGGGGATGGCTACACCTTC
TRBJ2-3 TRBV5-1 - - 14 CASSWDKSGDTQYF TGCGCCAGCAGCTGGGACAAGTCGGGAGATACGCAGTATTTT
TRBJ2-5 TRBV12-3/TRBV12-4 - few 14 CASSRQGGGETQYF TGTGCCAGCAGCCGACAGGGAGGGGGGGAGACCCAGTACTTC
TRBJ1-2 TRBV19 - few 14 CASSMLQGFVGYTF TGTGCCAGTAGTATGCTCCAGGGCTTCGTTGGCTACACCTTC
TRBJ2-1 TRBV6-1 TRBD2 - 15 CASRSGTSGDNEQFF TGTGCCAGCAGATCAGGGACTAGCGGGGACAATGAGCAGTTCTTC
TRBJ2-1 TRBV7-2 TRBD2 - 14 CASSLLPLANEQFF TGTGCCAGCAGCCTACTACCACTAGCGAATGAGCAGTTCTTC
TRBJ1-6 TRBV15 TRBD1 few 19 CATSSDRDRGWNYNSPLHF TGTGCCACCAGCAGTGACCGGGACAGGGGATGGAACTATAATTCACCCCTCCACTTT
TRBJ1-3 TRBV6-1 - - 15 CASGPTVSSGNTIYF TGTGCCAGCGGACCGACGGTTAGCTCTGGAAACACCATATATTTT
TRBJ1-1 TRBV4-1 - few 15 CASSPPYVYGTEAFF TGCGCCAGCAGCCCCCCCTACGTATATGGCACTGAAGCTTTCTTT
TRBJ2-3 TRBV2 - - 12 CASRRGPDTQYF TGTGCCAGCCGAAGGGGTCCAGATACGCAGTATTTT
TRBJ1-6 TRBV6-5 TRBD1 - 16 CASSYMVQGANSPLHF TGTGCCAGCAGTTACATGGTACAGGGGGCAAATTCACCCCTCCACTTT
TRBJ2-6 TRBV28 - few 15 CASSLGGYGANVLTF TGTGCCAGCAGTTTGGGGGGTTACGGGGCCAACGTCCTGACTTTC
TRBJ1-1 TRBV12-3/TRBV12-4 - - 13 CASTWGGITEAFF TGTGCCAGCACCTGGGGGGGGATCACTGAAGCTTTCTTT
TRBJ2-3 TRBV15 TRBD2 few 16 CATSTLGLAYTHTQYF TGTGCCACCAGCACCCTAGGACTAGCTTACACGCATACGCAGTATTTT
TRBJ1-4 TRBV23-1 - - 18 CASSQPPTESTTNEKLFF TGCGCCAGCAGTCAACCACCGACAGAGTCGACAACTAATGAAAAACTGTTTTTT
TRBJ2-3 TRBV7-9 TRBD2 - 15 CASSKPGLASDTQYF TGTGCCAGCAGCAAACCGGGACTAGCCTCAGATACGCAGTATTTT
TRBJ1-3 TRBV7-2 TRBD1 few 16 CASSLEGARFGNTIYF TGTGCCAGCAGCTTAGAGGGGGCAAGGTTCGGAAACACCATATATTTT
TRBJ2-5 TRBV9 - - 15 CASSVGPGTRETQYF TGTGCCAGCAGCGTAGGACCTGGAACGAGGGAGACCCAGTACTTC
TRBJ2-5 TRBV5-1 - few 15 CASSSLGVLEETQYF TGCGCCAGCAGCTCCCTCGGGGTATTAGAAGAGACCCAGTACTTC
TRBJ2-3 TRBV7-3 TRBD1 - 16 CASSGQDRGSTDTQYF TGTGCCAGCAGCGGACAGGACAGGGGATCCACAGATACGCAGTATTTT
TRBJ1-2 TRBV5-4 TRBD1 few 15 CASSFSDRGPPGYTF TGTGCCAGCAGCTTCTCAGACAGGGGCCCCCCGGGCTACACCTTC
TRBJ2-1 TRBV7-9 TRBD1 few 15 CASSTGQGASNEQFF TGTGCCAGCAGCACGGGACAGGGAGCCTCAAATGAGCAGTTCTTC
TRBJ2-5 TRBV11-2 - - 14 CASSFSRGGETQYF TGTGCCAGCAGCTTTAGCCGGGGCGGGGAGACCCAGTACTTC
TRBJ2-3 TRBV7-3 TRBD2 - 17 CASSPKVGTSGTDTQYF TGTGCCAGCAGCCCAAAGGTCGGGACTAGCGGCACAGATACGCAGTATTTT
TRBJ1-4 TRBV29-1 - - 14 CSVNRAGANEKLFF TGCAGCGTTAACAGGGCCGGGGCTAATGAAAAACTGTTTTTT
TRBJ1-6 TRBV27 - few 13 CASSLTPNSPLHF TGTGCCAGCAGCCTTACCCCCAATTCACCCCTCCACTTT
TRBJ2-5 TRBV7-2 TRBD2 few 19 CASSLTGPSGGAPQETQYF TGTGCCAGCAGCTTAACAGGGCCTAGCGGGGGGGCCCCCCAAGAGACCCAGTACTTC
TRBJ2-6 TRBV6-2/TRBV6-3 - few 15 CASSQGLAGANVLTF TGTGCCAGCAGCCAAGGGTTAGCTGGGGCCAACGTCCTGACTTTC
TRBJ1-1 TRBV6-5 - once 14 CASSWGQMNTEAFF TGTGCCAGCAGTTGGGGGCAGATGAACACTGAAGCTTTCTTT
TRBJ2-5 TRBV3-1 TRBD2 - 16 CASSPSSGGAEETQYF TGTGCCAGCAGCCCAAGTAGCGGGGGGGCGGAAGAGACCCAGTACTTC
TRBJ1-1 TRBV5-8 - few 16 CASREVLRQVNTEAFF TGTGCCAGCAGAGAAGTCCTGAGACAGGTCAACACTGAAGCTTTCTTT
TRBJ1-1 TRBV7-6 - - 13 CASERMDITEAFF TGTGCCAGCGAGAGGATGGATATTACTGAAGCTTTCTTT
TRBJ2-7 TRBV6-2/TRBV6-3 - - 14 CASSYPHTVEEQYF TGTGCCAGCAGTTACCCTCACACGGTGGAGGAGCAGTACTTC
TRBJ1-2 TRBV29-1 - - 13 CSVEGIGGRGYTF TGCAGCGTGGAAGGGATTGGGGGTCGTGGCTACACCTTC
TRBJ1-1 TRBV5-4 TRBD1 - 12 CASSLNRDRAFF TGTGCCAGCAGCTTGAACCGGGACAGGGCTTTCTTT
TRBJ2-2 TRBV2 TRBD2 - 17 CASSGLPGLAGAGELFF TGTGCCAGCAGTGGGCTACCGGGACTAGCGGGAGCCGGGGAGCTGTTTTTT
TRBJ2-3 TRBV29-1 - few 11 CSDVRGDTQYF TGCAGCGATGTCAGGGGAGATACGCAGTATTTT